These T cell receptor beta chains were read from a single sample in a study of response to subunit inactivated influenza vaccine. TCRdb reanalysed the RT-PCR reads using MiXCR and keeps one entry per CDR3 protein. The sample holds 560,000 or so distinct CDR3 sequences, 6.5% to 8% seen once. The input for sequencing was PBMCs from blood, taken around 25 months after vaccination. These receptor sequences come from a man aged 50-75 years who received an inactivated influenza vaccine. Both conserved end residues are part of each CDR3. The order of the fields is D gene, clone size, V gene, J gene, CDR3 protein, CDR3 DNA. A D gene is named only where the DNA matches it firmly. Clone size is stated in some rows and not others, as once, few, many or a class when expanded.

>NA|many|TRBV15|TRBJ2-3
CATSSFLADTQYF
TGTGCCACCAGCAGTTTTTTGGCGGATACGCAGTATTTT
>NA|many|TRBV12-3/TRBV12-4|TRBJ1-3
CASSRSPDSGNTIYF
TGTGCCAGCAGTCGGAGCCCAGATTCTGGAAACACCATATATTTT
>NA|NA|TRBV4-1|TRBJ2-7
CASSQSLPYEQYF
TGCGCCAGCAGCCAATCTCTACCCTACGAGCAGTACTTC
>TRBD2|many|TRBV28|TRBJ2-3
CASQKRGSGGADTQYF
TGTGCCAGCCAAAAGAGGGGCAGCGGGGGGGCAGATACGCAGTATTTT
>TRBD1|NA|TRBV6-1|TRBJ2-7
CASSLGGRVLHEQYF
TGTGCCAGCAGCCTAGGGGGCCGAGTGTTGCACGAGCAGTACTTC
>TRBD1|few|TRBV28|TRBJ1-5
CASSRSGQGIQPQHF
TGTGCCAGCAGTCGATCGGGACAGGGGATACAGCCCCAGCATTTT
>TRBD1|few|TRBV11-2|TRBJ2-5
CASSLDPPGQGQETQYF
TGTGCCAGCAGCTTAGACCCCCCTGGACAGGGACAAGAGACCCAGTACTTC
>NA|NA|TRBV28|TRBJ2-1
CASSGLRDHSAREQFF
TGTGCCAGCAGTGGCCTCCGGGACCATTCTGCCAGGGAGCAGTTCTTC
>NA|many|TRBV7-2|TRBJ2-3
CASSPNADTQYF
TGTGCCAGCAGCCCCAACGCAGATACGCAGTATTTT
>TRBD2|NA|TRBV7-6|TRBJ2-5
CASSRLAGGETQYF
TGTGCCAGCAGCCGACTAGCGGGAGGAGAGACCCAGTACTTC
>NA|NA|TRBV10-3|TRBJ2-7
CATSIGGDNYEQYF
TGTGCCACCTCCATTGGCGGGGACAACTACGAGCAGTACTTC
>NA|NA|TRBV20-1|TRBJ2-2
CSVPAVLPGELFF
TGCAGTGTACCAGCCGTTTTGCCCGGGGAGCTGTTTTTT
>TRBD2|many|TRBV11-2|TRBJ2-3
CASSFRARLAGIQNTQYF
TGTGCCAGCAGCTTTAGAGCGAGACTAGCGGGCATACAAAATACGCAGTATTTT
>NA|few|TRBV20-1|TRBJ2-1
CSARDSTDAGHEQFF
TGCAGTGCTAGAGATAGCACCGATGCTGGGCATGAGCAGTTCTTC
>NA|NA|TRBV13|TRBJ1-6
CASSMAPQVGSSPLHF
TGTGCCAGCAGCATGGCCCCGCAGGTCGGCAGTTCACCCCTCCACTTT
>TRBD2|many|TRBV7-2|TRBJ2-1
CASSLARWGLKYNEQFF
TGTGCCAGCAGCTTAGCCAGGTGGGGACTAAAGTACAATGAGCAGTTCTTC
>NA|NA|TRBV15|TRBJ2-2
CATSRDLLRRGESVNTGELFF
TGTGCCACCAGCAGAGATCTTCTCCGGCGGGGAGAGAGCGTGAACACCGGGGAGCTGTTTTTT
>TRBD1|NA|TRBV20-1|TRBJ1-2
CSAGGQSLGYTF
TGCAGTGCTGGGGGACAGAGCCTTGGCTACACCTTC
>NA|many|TRBV20-1|TRBJ2-2
CSAIGGPNTGELFF
TGCAGTGCTATTGGAGGTCCGAACACCGGGGAGCTGTTTTTT
>NA|many|TRBV5-1|TRBJ2-7
CASSLEQLGNEQYF
TGCGCCAGCAGCTTGGAACAGTTGGGGAACGAGCAGTACTTC
>NA|NA|TRBV28|TRBJ1-1
CASSLSMGNTEAFF
TGTGCCAGCAGTTTATCCATGGGGAACACTGAAGCTTTCTTT
>TRBD1|NA|TRBV9|TRBJ2-1
CASSVGQVKGNEQFF
TGTGCCAGCAGCGTTGGACAGGTGAAGGGCAATGAGCAGTTCTTC
>TRBD2|NA|TRBV27|TRBJ2-7
CASSPGLASSYEQYF
TGTGCCAGCAGTCCGGGACTAGCGAGCTCCTACGAGCAGTACTTC
>TRBD1|many|TRBV24-1|TRBJ2-3
CATSDTGDRAYTDTQYF
TGTGCCACCAGTGACACCGGCGACAGGGCTTATACAGATACGCAGTATTTT
>NA|NA|TRBV7-9|TRBJ1-6
CASSWGGESPLHF
TGTGCCAGCAGCTGGGGGGGGGAATCACCCCTCCACTTT
>TRBD1|few|TRBV18|TRBJ2-1
CASSPPGQAYNEQFF
TGTGCCAGCTCACCCCCGGGACAGGCCTACAATGAGCAGTTCTTC
>TRBD2|few|TRBV20-1|TRBJ2-7
CSARDGASGYEQYF
TGCAGTGCTAGAGATGGGGCTAGCGGATACGAGCAGTACTTC
>NA|many|TRBV5-1|TRBJ1-6
CASSLPRVDSPLHF
TGCGCCAGCAGCTTGCCGAGGGTTGATTCACCCCTCCACTTT
>NA|many|TRBV12-3/TRBV12-4|TRBJ2-3
CASSSPGLLQYF
TGTGCCAGCAGTTCACCGGGACTCCTGCAGTATTTT
>NA|NA|TRBV7-6|TRBJ2-3
CASSLVSGGPTYTQYF
TGTGCCAGCAGCTTAGTATCAGGAGGGCCCACATATACGCAGTATTTT
>NA|few|TRBV6-2/TRBV6-3|TRBJ1-1
CASSWGHDTEAFF
TGTGCCAGCAGTTGGGGGCACGACACTGAAGCTTTCTTT
>NA|few|TRBV9|TRBJ2-2
CASSTKIGGHFNTGELFF
TGTGCCAGCAGCACAAAAATAGGCGGACACTTCAACACCGGGGAGCTGTTTTTT
>NA|many|TRBV21-1|TRBJ2-1
CASSLDRSSHNERQFF
TGTGCCAGCAGCCTCGACAGATCTTCCCACAATGAGCGGCAGTTCTTC
>TRBD1|NA|TRBV4-2|TRBJ2-1
CASSQVTGGGEQFF
TGTGCCAGCAGCCAAGTTACAGGGGGCGGTGAGCAGTTCTTC
>TRBD2|many|TRBV4-1|TRBJ2-1
CASSAEGLERGRPGNEQFF
TGCGCCAGCAGCGCTGAGGGTCTCGAGCGGGGGAGACCTGGCAATGAGCAGTTCTTC